This T cell receptor beta chain was sequenced during a study of CD8 T cells in Susac syndrome. Random hexamers were used to reverse transcribe the RNA input (about 0.45 to 1 ug). TCRdb recomputed calls from the immunoSEQ multiplex PCR reads with MiXCR, one row per CDR3 protein. Of fewer than 140,000 distinct CDR3 sequences in the sample, less than 95% were seen once. V lost 0 bases to trimming and J lost 1 base, with 7 bases between them. CDR3 length equals 14 residues. Per germline, CDR1 SGDLS and CDR2 YYNGEE. This receptor was taken from a human donor with Susac syndrome. The rearrangement joins TRBV9 to TRBJ1-1; no clear D gene. Specimen: CD8+ T cells from PBMCs. CDR3 protein: CASSVGQANTEAFF. The CDR3 DNA reads as TGTGCCAGCAGCGTAGGGCAAGCGAACACTGAAGCTTTCTTT. The full variable domain, rest sourced from reference TRBV9 and TRBJ1-1, is DSGVTQTPKHLITATGQRVTLRCSPRSGDLSVYWYQQSLDQGLQFLIQYYNGEERAKGNILERFSAQQFPDLHSELNLSSLELGDSALYFCASSVGQANTEAFFGQGTRLTVV.